This T cell receptor beta chain was identified in a study of T cell responses to AZD1222 COVID-19 vaccine. Study conclusions and caveats: Increased Spike-specific TCR breadth and depth were observed after two AZD1222 doses. Most donors were white British, females outnumbered males, and clonal diversity was possibly underestimated.

With regard to this clone: The antigen remains unidentified.

Profiled with immunoSEQ multiplex PCR; TCRdb holds only in-frame clones, not every one. The sample contains approximately 140,000 clones, roughly nine tenths of which appear only once. V gave up 4 bases and J gave up 2 bases, with 10 bases separating them. The CDR3 has 14 amino acids. CDR1 and CDR2 from the germline V gene are SGHAT and FQNNGV. Second doses at about 4 or about 12 weeks were pooled. The TCR comes from an adult who received the AZD1222 COVID-19 vaccine. Sequences were derived from peripheral blood, sampled 28 days after the second AZD1222 dose. The genes are TRBV11-2 and TRBJ2-3; D unresolved. The CDR3 coding sequence is TGTGCCAGCAGCTACCGGTTCCTCACAGATACGCAGTATTTT. Protein sequence: CASSYRFLTDTQYF.